This TCR beta chain originates from a study of blood T cell repertoires in COVID-19. Study-wide context: Spain, Italy and the United States supplied samples that represented acute and convalescent COVID-19. T cells, B-cell-depleted T cells, or PBMCs provided the cDNA or gDNA that served as material.

Germline V gene sequence: CDR1 MNHEY, CDR2 SVGEGT. The V end lost 3 bases, the J end lost 7 bases, and 7 bases lay between the germline ends. The CDR3 length is 12 residues. The authors' processing: Using reference gene primer amplification, nucleated cell counts were estimated. The method was immunoSEQ multiplex PCR; TCRdb's version includes in-frame clones alone and lacks a portion of them. Clonal size and the V and J genes are those of that table, whereas D and trimming came from the DNA. The sample consists of fewer than 95,000 clones, approximately 90% of them appearing once. V and J are TRBV6-2 or TRBV6-3 and TRBJ1-5; no clear D. This clonotype was sampled from a man over 45 with active or convalescent COVID-19. Sequencing was done on a sample of peripheral blood. The CDR3 reads CASSYFLQPQHF. In DNA form, the CDR3 reads TGTGCCAGCAGTTATTTTCTGCAGCCCCAGCATTTT.